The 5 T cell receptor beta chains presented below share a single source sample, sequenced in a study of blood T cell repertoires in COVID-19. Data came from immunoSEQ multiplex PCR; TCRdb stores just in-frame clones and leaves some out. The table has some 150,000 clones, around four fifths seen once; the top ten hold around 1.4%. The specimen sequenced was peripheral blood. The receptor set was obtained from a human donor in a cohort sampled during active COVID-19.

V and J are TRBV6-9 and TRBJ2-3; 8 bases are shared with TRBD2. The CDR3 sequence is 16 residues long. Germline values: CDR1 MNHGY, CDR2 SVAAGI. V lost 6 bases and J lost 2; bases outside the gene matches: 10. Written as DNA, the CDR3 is TGTGCCAGCAGCCCCGTGCGGGAGGAACCCACAGATACGCAGTATTTT. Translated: CASSPVREEPTDTQYF.

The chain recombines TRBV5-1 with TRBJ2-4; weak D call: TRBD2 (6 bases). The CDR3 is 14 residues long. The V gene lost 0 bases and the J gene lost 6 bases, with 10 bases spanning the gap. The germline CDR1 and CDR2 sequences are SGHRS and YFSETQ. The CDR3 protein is CASSLGGGGNIQYF. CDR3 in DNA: TGCGCCAGCAGCTTGGGTGGGGGAGGAAACATTCAGTACTTC.

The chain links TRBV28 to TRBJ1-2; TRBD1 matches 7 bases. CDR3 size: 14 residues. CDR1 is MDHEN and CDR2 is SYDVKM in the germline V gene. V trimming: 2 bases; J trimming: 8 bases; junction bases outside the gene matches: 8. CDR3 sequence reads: CASSLNRGIGGYTF. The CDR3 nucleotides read TGTGCCAGCAGTTTAAACAGGGGCATAGGGGGCTACACCTTC.

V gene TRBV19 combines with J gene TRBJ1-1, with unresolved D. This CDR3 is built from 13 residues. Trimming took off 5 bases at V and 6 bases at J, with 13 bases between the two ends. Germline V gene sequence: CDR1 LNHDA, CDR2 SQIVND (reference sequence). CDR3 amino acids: CASSQRIVPEAFF. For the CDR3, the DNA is TGTGCCAGTAGTCAGCGGATTGTACCTGAAGCTTTCTTT.

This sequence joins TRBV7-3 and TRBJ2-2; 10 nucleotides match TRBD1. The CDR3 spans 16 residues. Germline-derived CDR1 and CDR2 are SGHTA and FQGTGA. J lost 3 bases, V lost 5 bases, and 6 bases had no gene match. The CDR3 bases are TGTGCCAGCAGCCAGACAGGGGGCATTTACACCGGGGAGCTGTTTTTT. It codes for CASSQTGGIYTGELFF.